The 17 T cell receptor beta chains in this list originate from one sample, sequenced in a study of blood T cell repertoires in COVID-19. TCRdb's copy holds only in-frame clones and misses some; the assay was immunoSEQ multiplex PCR. The data show hundreds of thousands of clones, 88% seen once. Sequenced input: PBMCs or T cells enriched from blood (not recorded which). The receptors were sampled from a woman aged 25-40 years who had recovered from COVID-19.

V and J are TRBV18 and TRBJ1-5, with a tentative D call TRBD1 (5 bases). Germline loops: CDR1 KGHSH, CDR2 LQKENI. The CDR3 is 16 residues long. Trimming left V 1 base short and J 5 bases short, with 15 bases between. The CDR3: CASSPRAGIGDQPQHF. CDR3 nucleotides: TGTGCCAGCTCACCACGGGCGGGGATAGGGGATCAGCCCCAGCATTTT.

The rearrangement links TRBV9 to TRBJ2-5; D gene unclear. From germline, CDR1 is SGDLS and CDR2 YYNGEE. The CDR3 spans 14 residues. The V and J ends lost 0 bases and 4 bases respectively, with 10 bases between them. The CDR3 loop reads CASSVASLGETQYF. The CDR3 DNA reads TGTGCCAGCAGCGTAGCTTCCCTAGGAGAGACCCAGTACTTC.

V and J are TRBV27 and TRBJ2-7; 9 bases match TRBD2. With 4 bases clipped from V and 4 bases from J, the junction kept 8 bases outside the gene matches. Germline V gives CDR1 MNHEY, CDR2 SMNVEV (reference sequence). This CDR3 is built from 15 residues. CDR3 nucleotides: TGTGCCAGCAGTTCGGTAGCGGGAGTGTATTACGAGCAGTACTTC. Amino acids: CASSSVAGVYYEQYF.

The genes are TRBV27 and TRBJ1-1; D not resolved. Germline V CDR1 and CDR2: MNHEY, SMNVEV (reference sequence). This CDR3 comprises 13 residues. V dropped 8 bases and J dropped 1 base, with 11 bases sitting between them. The CDR3 here is CASGLRRNTEAFF. CDR3 DNA: TGTGCCAGCGGGCTTAGGCGGAACACTGAAGCTTTCTTT.

The chain joins TRBV5-6 to TRBJ1-3, with D possibly TRBD1 on 5 matching bases. Germline CDR1 is SGHDT and CDR2 is YYEEEE. Trimming pared 1 base from V and 1 base from J, leaving 15 bases between. The CDR3 is made up of 17 amino acids. This CDR3 reads CASSLQGKKKSGNTIYF. CDR3 nucleotide sequence: TGTGCCAGCAGCTTGCAGGGCAAGAAGAAATCTGGAAACACCATATATTTT.

The J gene is TRBJ1-1, the V gene TRBV30, with D possibly matching TRBD1 (6 bases). V was clipped by 4 bases and J by 1 base, with 13 bases between them. The germline V gene has CDR1 GTSNPN and CDR2 SVGIG (reference sequence). The CDR3 contains 14 residues. Written as DNA, the CDR3 is TGTGCCTGGATGGCACTGACAGGGAACACTGAAGCTTTCTTT. Its protein is CAWMALTGNTEAFF.

This clone turned up a few times. This chain joins TRBV18 and TRBJ2-1, with a weak D call TRBD2 (5 bases). V lost 6 bases, J lost 5 bases, and 11 bases lay in between. The V gene's germline CDR1 is KGHSH and CDR2 LQKENI. This CDR3 region has 13 residues. The CDR3 spells CASSQDLNNEQFF. CDR3 coding DNA: TGTGCCAGCTCTCAGGACTTGAACAATGAGCAGTTCTTC.

The V call is TRBV11-3, the J call TRBJ2-7; TRBD1 matches 10 bases. V trimming: 5 bases; J trimming: 5 bases; junction bases outside the gene matches: 15. The CDR3 loop spans 17 amino acids. Germline CDR1 SGHNT, CDR2 YENEEA. The chain's CDR3 is CASSPWVADRGRHEQYF. The CDR3 bases are TGTGCCAGCAGCCCCTGGGTAGCGGACAGGGGGAGGCACGAGCAGTACTTC.

This rearrangement joins TRBV21-1 to TRBJ1-3; no DNA check was done on the table's D call, TRBD1. TRBV21-1 is described as a pseudogene. The CDR3 is 17 amino acids. The CDR3 spells CASSKFCRQASGNTIYF. The CDR3 DNA sequence: TGTGCCAGCAGCAAATTTTGTCGGCAGGCCTCTGGAAACACCATATATTTT.

The chain links TRBV27 to TRBJ2-2; 11 positions agree with TRBD2. This CDR3 has 18 amino acids. V dropped 3 bases and J dropped 4; count of bases not matched to a gene: 10. Germline CDR1 MNHEY, CDR2 SMNVEV (reference sequence). The CDR3 coding sequence is TGTGCCAGCAGTTTCCTTAGCGGGAGGGCGAGTGGCACCGGGGAGCTGTTTTTT. Protein product: CASSFLSGRASGTGELFF.

The chain links TRBV13 to TRBJ1-3; D gene ambiguous. Germline assignment: CDR1 PRHDT and CDR2 FYEKMQ (reference sequence). This CDR3 contains 15 residues. The V end lost 2 bases, the J end lost 3 bases, and 11 bases lay between the germline ends. This chain's CDR3 is CASSLFDIDGNTIYF. CDR3 nucleotides: TGTGCCAGCAGCTTATTCGACATAGATGGAAACACCATATATTTT.

The rearrangement joins TRBV7-3 to TRBJ2-3; D possibly corresponds to TRBD2 (5 bases). The length of the CDR3 is 15 residues. V lost 3 bases and J 2 bases, leaving 12 bases between the germline ends. The germline gives CDR1 SGHTA, CDR2 FQGTGA. CDR3 sequence reads: CASSFAGDPTDTQYF. CDR3 nucleotide sequence: TGTGCCAGCAGCTTCGCCGGGGATCCCACAGATACGCAGTATTTT.

This chain uses TRBV7-9 with TRBJ1-5; the D gene is possibly TRBD1 (6 bases). Germline V gene sequence: CDR1 SEHNR, CDR2 FQNEAQ (reference sequence). This CDR3 has 15 residues. Trimming stripped 1 base from V and 2 bases from J, with 9 bases between. The CDR3: CASSLDGGGNQPQHF. CDR3 coding DNA: TGTGCCAGCAGCTTAGATGGGGGCGGCAATCAGCCCCAGCATTTT.

This rearrangement joins TRBV9 to TRBJ2-7, with TRBD1 identical over 7 bases. This CDR3 has 17 residues. V dropped 2 bases and J dropped 0; count of bases not matched to a gene: 11. The germline gives CDR1 SGDLS, CDR2 YYNGEE. The CDR3 protein is CASSVTGASPLSYEQYF. As DNA, the CDR3 is TGTGCCAGCAGCGTCACAGGGGCGAGTCCTCTCTCCTACGAGCAGTACTTC.

This clone has a handful of counts. The rearrangement uses TRBV30 and TRBJ1-3, with unresolved D. Trimming left V 4 bases short and J 0 bases short, with 19 bases between. The CDR3 totals 17 residues. Looked up from germline, CDR1 is GTSNPN and CDR2 is SVGIG (reference sequence). The CDR3 DNA is TGTGCCTGGAACCGAAAACCAAGCTCTCTCTCTGGAAACACCATATATTTT. This encodes CAWNRKPSSLSGNTIYF. The full variable domain, rest sourced from reference TRBV30 and TRBJ1-3, is SQTIHQWPATLVQPVGSPLSLECTVEGTSNPNLYWYRQAAGRGLQLLFYSVGIGQISSEVPQNLSASRPQDRQFILSSKKLLLSDSGFYLCAWNRKPSSLSGNTIYFGEGSWLTVV.

J is TRBJ2-2 and V is TRBV27, with 7 bases identical to TRBD2. The CDR3 runs to 16 residues. V trimming: 1 base; J trimming: 2 bases; junction bases outside the gene matches: 4. The germline V gene encodes CDR1 MNHEY and CDR2 SMNVEV (reference sequence). CDR3 loop: CASSLLTSKNTGELFF. DNA for the CDR3: TGTGCCAGCAGTTTATTGACTAGCAAAAACACCGGGGAGCTGTTTTTT.

This clone appeared a single time. CDR3 region: CASSSRTDSYEQYF. In DNA form, the CDR3 reads TGTGCCAGCAGCTCTAGGACTGACTCCTACGAGCAGTACTTC. The chain uses TRBV7-9 and TRBJ2-7, with D possibly being TRBD2 (5 bases). Germline CDR1 is SEHNR and CDR2 is FQNEAQ (reference sequence). V lost 4 bases to trimming and J lost 0 bases, with 10 bases between them. The CDR3 totals 14 residues.